This T cell receptor beta chain was sequenced for a study of shared clonotypes between healthy human individuals. For the study at large: Donors, aged 18 to 49, were two women and a few men. CD4 naive and CD4 memory each took three plates per donor, while CD8 naive took two and CD8 memory one.

Data came from immunoSEQ multiplex PCR; TCRdb stores just in-frame clones and leaves some out. Among about 2,200,000 clones, about 93% were seen once, and the ten largest hold more than 1.5%. In the case of this clone: As yet, its antigen is unknown.

Points from the study as a whole: Compared with clonotypes that all four donors shared, non-shared clonotypes had lower generation probabilities. Despite large depth, rarefaction showed incomplete sorted-subset sequencing.

The CDR3 totals 13 residues. Germline CDR1 and CDR2: SEHNR and FQNEAQ (reference sequence). Trimming took 6 bases from V and 6 from J, leaving 15 bases between them. CD45RO-negative CD8 cells positively selected for CCR7 made up the naive population, which excluded terminally differentiated effector memory CD45RA+ cells. The clonotype was recovered from a man aged 18 to 29 in good health. Some clones in this sample may be carry-over from other donors' samples. This chain joins TRBV7-9 and TRBJ2-7; possible D gene TRBD2, 5 bases. Material for sequencing was naive CD8+ T cells from PBMCs. The CDR3 reads CASRPKVGVEQYF. CDR3 DNA sequence: TGTGCCAGCAGACCCAAGGTCGGGGTCGAGCAGTACTTC.